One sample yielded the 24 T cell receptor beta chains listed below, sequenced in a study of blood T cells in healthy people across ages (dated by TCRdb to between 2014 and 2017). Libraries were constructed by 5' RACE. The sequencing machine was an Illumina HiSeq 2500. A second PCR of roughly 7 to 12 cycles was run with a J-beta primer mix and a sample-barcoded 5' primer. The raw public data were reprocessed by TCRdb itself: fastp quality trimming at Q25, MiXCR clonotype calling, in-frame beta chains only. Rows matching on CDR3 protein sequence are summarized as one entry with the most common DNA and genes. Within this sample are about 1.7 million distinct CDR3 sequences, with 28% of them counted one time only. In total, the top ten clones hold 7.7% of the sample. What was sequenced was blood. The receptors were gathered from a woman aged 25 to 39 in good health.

The CDR3 loop reads CASSLGWRGEETQYF. The CDR3 DNA reads as TGTGCCAGCAGCTTAGGCTGGCGGGGGGAAGAGACCCAGTACTTC. The V and J genes are TRBV7-9 and TRBJ2-5; TRBD2 matches 8 bases. The length of the CDR3 is 15 residues. Germline values: CDR1 SEHNR, CDR2 FQNEAQ (reference sequence). The ends lost 1 base at V and 3 bases at J; junction bases unmatched: 4.

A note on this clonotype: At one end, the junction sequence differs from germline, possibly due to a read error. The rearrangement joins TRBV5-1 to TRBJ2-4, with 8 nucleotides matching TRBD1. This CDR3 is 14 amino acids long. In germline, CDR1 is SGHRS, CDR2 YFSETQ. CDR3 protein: CTSSFRQGANIQYF. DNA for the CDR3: TGCACCAGCAGCTTCAGGCAGGGGGCGAACATTCAGTACTTC. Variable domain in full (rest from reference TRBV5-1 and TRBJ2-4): KAGVTQTPRYLIKTRGQQVTLSCSPISGHRSVSWYQQTPGQGLQFLFEYFSETQRNKGNFPGRFSGRQFSNSRSEMNVSTLELGDSALYLCTSSFRQGANIQYFGAGTRLSVL.

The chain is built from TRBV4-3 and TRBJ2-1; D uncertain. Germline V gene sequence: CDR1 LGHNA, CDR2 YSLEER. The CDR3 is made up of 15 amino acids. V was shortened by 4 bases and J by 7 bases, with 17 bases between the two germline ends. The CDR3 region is CASSLQVIVLNEQFF. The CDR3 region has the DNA TGCGCCAGCAGCCTCCAGGTGATCGTTCTAAATGAGCAGTTCTTC.

The DNA of the CDR3 is TGTGCCAGCAGTTCGCTTACCGGGACAGGGGGTAGAGAGCAGTACTTC. It translates to CASSSLTGTGGREQYF. This chain uses TRBV6-6 with TRBJ2-7; TRBD1 agrees at 11 bases. CDR1 and CDR2 (germline): MNHNY, SVGAGI (reference sequence). The CDR3 has 16 amino acids. V trimming: 4 bases; J trimming: 7 bases; junction bases outside the gene matches: 12.

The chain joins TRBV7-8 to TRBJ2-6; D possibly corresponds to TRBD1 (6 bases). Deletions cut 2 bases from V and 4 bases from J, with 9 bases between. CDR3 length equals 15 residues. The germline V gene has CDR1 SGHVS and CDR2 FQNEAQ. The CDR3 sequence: CASSLWTEGANVLTF. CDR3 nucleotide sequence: TGTGCCAGCAGCTTATGGACAGAAGGGGCCAACGTCCTGACTTTC.

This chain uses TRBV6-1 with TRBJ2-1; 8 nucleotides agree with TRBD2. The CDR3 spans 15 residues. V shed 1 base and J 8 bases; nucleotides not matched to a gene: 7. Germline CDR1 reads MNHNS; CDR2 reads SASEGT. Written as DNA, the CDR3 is TGTGCCAGCAGTGAAGTAGCGGGATTCGCAGATGAGCAGTTCTTC. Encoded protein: CASSEVAGFADEQFF.

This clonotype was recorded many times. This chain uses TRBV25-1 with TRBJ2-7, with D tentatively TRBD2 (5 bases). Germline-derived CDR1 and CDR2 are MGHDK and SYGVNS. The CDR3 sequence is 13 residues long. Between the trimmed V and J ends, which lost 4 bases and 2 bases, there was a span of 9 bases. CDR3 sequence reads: CASSVTGTYEQYF. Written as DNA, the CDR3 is TGTGCCAGCAGTGTGACGGGGACCTACGAGCAGTACTTC.

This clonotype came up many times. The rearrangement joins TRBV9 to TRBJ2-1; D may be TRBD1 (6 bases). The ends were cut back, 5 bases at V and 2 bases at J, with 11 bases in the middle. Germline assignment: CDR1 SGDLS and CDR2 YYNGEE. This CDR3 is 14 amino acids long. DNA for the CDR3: TGTGCCAGCAGTCAGCAGGGGACCTACAATGAGCAGTTCTTC. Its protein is CASSQQGTYNEQFF.

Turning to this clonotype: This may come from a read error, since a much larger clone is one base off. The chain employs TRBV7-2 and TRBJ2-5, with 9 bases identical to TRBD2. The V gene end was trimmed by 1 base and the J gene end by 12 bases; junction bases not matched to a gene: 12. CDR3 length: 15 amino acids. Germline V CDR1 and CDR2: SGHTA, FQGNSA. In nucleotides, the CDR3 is TGTGCCAGCAGCTTAGGGGGTAGCGGGAGCTACGAGAAGTACTTC. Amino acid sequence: CASSLGGSGSYEKYF.

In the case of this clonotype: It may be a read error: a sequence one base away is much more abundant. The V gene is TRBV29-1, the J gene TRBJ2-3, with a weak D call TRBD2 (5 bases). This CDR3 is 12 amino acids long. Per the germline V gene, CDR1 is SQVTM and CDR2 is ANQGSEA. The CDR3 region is CSVVPGEYTRYF. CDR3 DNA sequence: TGCAGCGTCGTCCCCGGGGAATATACGCGGTATTTT.

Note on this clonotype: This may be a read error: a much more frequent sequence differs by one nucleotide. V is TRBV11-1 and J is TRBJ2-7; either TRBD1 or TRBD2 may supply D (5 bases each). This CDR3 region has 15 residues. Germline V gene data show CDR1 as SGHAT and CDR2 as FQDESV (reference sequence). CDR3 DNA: TGTGCCAGCAGCTCCCGGGACCCTCACTCCTACCAGCAGTACTTC. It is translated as CASSSRDPHSYQQYF.

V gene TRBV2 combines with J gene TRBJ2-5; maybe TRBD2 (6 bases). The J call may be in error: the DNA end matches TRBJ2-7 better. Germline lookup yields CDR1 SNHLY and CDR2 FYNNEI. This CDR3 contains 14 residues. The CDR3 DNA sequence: TGTGCCAGCAGTGAATCGTCCGGGGGTGGCGAGCAGTACTTC. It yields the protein CASSESSGGGEQYF.

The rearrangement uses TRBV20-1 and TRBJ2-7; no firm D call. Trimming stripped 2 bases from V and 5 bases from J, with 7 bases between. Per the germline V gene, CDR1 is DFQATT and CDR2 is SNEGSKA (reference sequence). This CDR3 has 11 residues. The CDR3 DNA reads TGCAGTGCTAGACCTCGGGACGAGCAGTACTTC. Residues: CSARPRDEQYF.

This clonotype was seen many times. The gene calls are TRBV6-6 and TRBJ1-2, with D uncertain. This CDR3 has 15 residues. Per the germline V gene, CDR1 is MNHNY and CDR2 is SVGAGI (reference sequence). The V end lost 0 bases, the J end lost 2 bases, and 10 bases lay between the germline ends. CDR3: CASSYSTLLNYGYTF. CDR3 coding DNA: TGTGCCAGCAGTTACTCGACATTACTCAACTATGGCTACACCTTC.

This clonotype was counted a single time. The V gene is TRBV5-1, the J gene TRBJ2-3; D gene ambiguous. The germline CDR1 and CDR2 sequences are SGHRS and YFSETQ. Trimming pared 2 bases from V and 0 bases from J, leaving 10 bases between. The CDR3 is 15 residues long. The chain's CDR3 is CASSFFDSSTDTQYF. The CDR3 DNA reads TGCGCCAGCAGCTTTTTTGATTCTAGCACAGATACGCAGTATTTT.

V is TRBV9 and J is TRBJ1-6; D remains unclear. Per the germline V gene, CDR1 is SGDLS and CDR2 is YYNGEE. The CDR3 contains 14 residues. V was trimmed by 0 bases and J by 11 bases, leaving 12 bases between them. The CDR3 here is CASSVGQSEPPLHF. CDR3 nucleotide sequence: TGTGCCAGCAGCGTAGGGCAGTCGGAACCACCCCTCCACTTT.

The CDR3 spells CASTWGRGNTGELFF. CDR3 nucleotides: TGTGCCAGCACCTGGGGGCGCGGGAACACCGGGGAGCTGTTTTTT. The chain employs TRBV7-9 and TRBJ2-2; TRBD1 is a possible D gene (6 bases). Between the trimmed V and J ends, which lost 7 bases and 1 base, there was a span of 13 bases. Germline assignment: CDR1 SEHNR and CDR2 FQNEAQ (reference sequence). The CDR3 length is 15 residues.

DNA of the CDR3: TGTGCCTGGAGTCAGGGGATGACCTACGAGCAGTACTTC. Amino acids: CAWSQGMTYEQYF. The chain is built from TRBV30 and TRBJ2-7, with D maybe TRBD1 (6 bases). The length of the CDR3 is 13 residues. From germline, CDR1 is GTSNPN and CDR2 SVGIG (reference sequence). V lost 2 bases to trimming and J lost 2 bases, with 10 bases between them.

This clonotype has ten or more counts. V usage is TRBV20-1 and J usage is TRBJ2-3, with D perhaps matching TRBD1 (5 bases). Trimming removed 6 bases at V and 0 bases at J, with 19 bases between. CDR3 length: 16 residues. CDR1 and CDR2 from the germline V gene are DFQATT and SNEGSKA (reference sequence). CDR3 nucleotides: TGCAGTGCGACCCTTGGGGCGTCCATTAGCACAGATACGCAGTATTTT. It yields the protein CSATLGASISTDTQYF.

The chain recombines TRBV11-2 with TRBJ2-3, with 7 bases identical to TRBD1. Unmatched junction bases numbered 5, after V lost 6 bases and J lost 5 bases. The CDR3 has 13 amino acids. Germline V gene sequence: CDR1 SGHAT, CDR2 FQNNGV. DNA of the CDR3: TGTGCCAGCAGGCCGACAGGGATAGATACGCAGTATTTT. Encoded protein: CASRPTGIDTQYF.

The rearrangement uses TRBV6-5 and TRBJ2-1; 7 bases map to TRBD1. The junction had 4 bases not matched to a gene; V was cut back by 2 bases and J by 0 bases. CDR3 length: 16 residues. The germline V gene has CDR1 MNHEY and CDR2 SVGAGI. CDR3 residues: CASSYEGGNSYNEQFF. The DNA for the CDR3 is TGTGCCAGCAGTTACGAAGGGGGCAACTCCTACAATGAGCAGTTCTTC.

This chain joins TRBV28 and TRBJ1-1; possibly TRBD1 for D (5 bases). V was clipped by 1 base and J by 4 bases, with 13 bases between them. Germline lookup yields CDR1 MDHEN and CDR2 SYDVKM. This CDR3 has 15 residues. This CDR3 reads CASSLSGRGGTEAFF. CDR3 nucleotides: TGTGCCAGCAGTTTATCTGGGAGGGGAGGCACTGAAGCTTTCTTT. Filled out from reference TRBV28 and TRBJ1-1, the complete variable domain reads DVKVTQSSRYLVKRTGEKVFLECVQDMDHENMFWYRQDPGLGLRLIYFSYDVKMKEKGDIPEGYSVSREKKERFSLILESASTNQTSMYLCASSLSGRGGTEAFFGQGTRLTVV.

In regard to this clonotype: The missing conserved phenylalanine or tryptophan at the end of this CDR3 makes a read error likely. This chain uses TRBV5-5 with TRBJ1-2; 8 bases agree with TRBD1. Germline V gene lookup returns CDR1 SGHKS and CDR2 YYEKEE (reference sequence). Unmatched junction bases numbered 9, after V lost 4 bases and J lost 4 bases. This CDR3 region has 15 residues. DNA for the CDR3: TGTGCCAGCAGCATGTGGACAGGGACCAGCTATGGCTACACCTTA. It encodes CASSMWTGTSYGYTL.

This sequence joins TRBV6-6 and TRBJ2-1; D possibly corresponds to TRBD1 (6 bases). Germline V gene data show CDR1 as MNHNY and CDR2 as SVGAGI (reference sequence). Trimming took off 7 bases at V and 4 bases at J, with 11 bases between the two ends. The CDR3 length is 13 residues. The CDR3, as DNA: TGTGCCAGCACAGGCAGGGGTTACAATGAGCAGTTCTTC. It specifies CASTGRGYNEQFF.